Below, 19 T cell receptor beta chains from the same sample are listed, as sequenced in a study of control samples from healthy donors and cancer patients. Measured with immunoSEQ multiplex PCR; TCRdb has only the in-frame clones, and not every one. The table lists about 100,000 clones, more than 75% of them singletons. Sequencing was done on a sample of blood. Every receptor here comes from a woman in her 50s in good health.

CDR3 in amino acids: CAWTEGGYTEAFF. As DNA, the CDR3 is TGTGCCTGGACCGAGGGGGGGTACACTGAAGCTTTCTTT. The rearrangement joins TRBV30 to TRBJ1-1, with a tentative D call TRBD1 (6 bases). CDR1 is GTSNPN and CDR2 is SVGIG in the germline V gene (reference sequence). V was shortened by 4 bases and J by 3 bases, with 12 bases between the two germline ends. CDR3 size: 13 residues.

The CDR3 coding sequence is TGTGCCAGCTCACCATTCGAAGCCCGGAGCTCTGGAAACACCATATATTTT. Translated, it gives CASSPFEARSSGNTIYF. The V call is TRBV18, the J call TRBJ1-3; D is undetermined. The V end was cut by 2 bases, the J end by 0 bases, with 14 bases between. The germline V gene encodes CDR1 KGHSH and CDR2 LQKENI. The CDR3 is 17 amino acids.

The chain has TRBV19 and TRBJ1-2, with TRBD1 identical over 7 bases. Germline CDR1 reads LNHDA; CDR2 reads SQIVND (reference sequence). J gave up 4 bases and V 10 bases, and 9 bases lay outside the gene matches. The CDR3 has 13 residues. The CDR3 sequence is CATMRGRSYGYTF. CDR3 bases: TGTGCCACCATGAGGGGGCGCAGCTATGGCTACACCTTC.

The V gene is TRBV7-9, the J gene TRBJ1-5; D is undetermined. This CDR3 region has 15 residues. The V end was cut by 3 bases, the J end by 4 bases, with 13 bases between. Germline CDR1 SEHNR, CDR2 FQNEAQ (reference sequence). CDR3 bases: TGTGCCAGCAGCTTGAATGCAGGTCTGAATCAGCCCCAGCATTTT. Its translation is CASSLNAGLNQPQHF.

The chain carries TRBV7-2 and TRBJ1-1; unclear D gene. The CDR3 extends over 16 amino acids. V was shortened by 5 bases and J by 4 bases, with 20 bases between the two germline ends. Germline lookup yields CDR1 SGHTA and CDR2 FQGNSA. CDR3 bases: TGTGCCAGCAGCCCCAGCAGTGGGTTGGATGCCACTGAAGCTTTCTTT. Its translation is CASSPSSGLDATEAFF.

This sequence joins TRBV12-3 or TRBV12-4 and TRBJ2-1, with unresolved D. V was clipped by 3 bases and J by 8 bases, with 5 bases between them. This CDR3 has 11 residues. CDR3 DNA sequence: TGTGCCAGCAGTTTGATACATGAGCAGTTCTTC. It translates to CASSLIHEQFF.

V is TRBV4-1 and J is TRBJ2-1; D is perhaps TRBD2 (6 bases). The CDR3 sequence is 18 residues long. Per the germline V gene, CDR1 is MGHRA and CDR2 is YSYEKL. The V end was cut by 1 base, the J end by 4 bases, with 20 bases between. This CDR3 reads CASSQVDFRDSLYNEQFF. DNA for the CDR3: TGCGCCAGCAGCCAAGTAGACTTCCGGGACTCCCTGTACAATGAGCAGTTCTTC.

V usage is TRBV6-5 and J usage is TRBJ2-5, with D perhaps TRBD1 or TRBD2 (5 bases each). CDR1 and CDR2 from the germline V gene are MNHEY and SVGAGI. CDR3 length equals 15 residues. The ends were cut back, 7 bases at V and 4 bases at J, with 19 bases in the middle. The CDR3 protein is CASIPGPTIGETQYF. The CDR3 DNA is TGTGCCAGCATCCCGGGACCCACAATTGGAGAGACCCAGTACTTC.

The V call is TRBV21-1, the J call TRBJ2-7; the D call of TRBD2 is as the table states it, not checked on the DNA. TRBV21-1 is flagged as a pseudogene. The CDR3 totals 18 residues. The CDR3: CASSKVGTLAARSYEQYV. CDR3 in DNA: TGTGCCAGCAGCAAAGTAGGGACTCTAGCGGCGCGTTCCTACGAGCAGTACGTC.

This clone has only a few counts. V is TRBV4-1 and J is TRBJ1-2; TRBD1 matches at 12 bases. Germline CDR1 is MGHRA and CDR2 is YSYEKL. V trimming: 8 bases; J trimming: 7 bases; junction bases outside the gene matches: 5. This CDR3 is 13 amino acids long. CDR3 amino acids: CASRGQGAAGYTF. CDR3 bases: TGCGCCAGCCGGGGACAGGGGGCGGCTGGCTACACCTTC.

This clone has just a few counts. The CDR3 nucleotides read TGCGCCAGCATAGATGGAAACACCATATATTTT. Its translation is CASIDGNTIYF. V usage is TRBV5-1 and J usage is TRBJ1-3; D is uncertain. Germline values: CDR1 SGHRS, CDR2 YFSETQ. The CDR3 has 11 amino acids. Trimming removed 6 bases at V and 3 bases at J, with 4 bases between.

The J gene is TRBJ2-1, the V gene TRBV4-1; 12 bases fit TRBD2. The CDR3 runs to 18 residues. Germline lookup yields CDR1 MGHRA and CDR2 YSYEKL. J lost 6 bases, V lost 0 bases, and 9 bases had no gene match. CDR3 bases: TGCGCCAGCAGCCAAGAAACCCTGCTAGCGGGGGGGCTCAATGAGCAGTTCTTC. It specifies CASSQETLLAGGLNEQFF.

The rearrangement links TRBV4-3 to TRBJ2-1; D unresolved. The CDR3 length is 16 residues. Germline V CDR1 and CDR2: LGHNA, YSLEER. V shed 0 bases and J shed 0 bases, with 9 bases lying between them. The CDR3 region is CASSQEERGSYNEQFF. In DNA, the CDR3 is TGCGCCAGCAGCCAAGAAGAGCGCGGCTCCTACAATGAGCAGTTCTTC.

This rearrangement joins TRBV7-7 to TRBJ2-5; 9 bases agree with TRBD2. The germline CDR1 and CDR2 sequences are SSHAT and FNYEAQ (reference sequence). The CDR3 is made up of 16 amino acids. The junction had 11 bases not matched to a gene; V was cut back by 5 bases and J by 4 bases. CDR3 sequence reads: CASSPLPSGTRETQYF. In DNA form, the CDR3 reads TGTGCCAGCAGCCCACTCCCTAGCGGGACTCGAGAGACCCAGTACTTC.

This clone is a singleton in its sample. This chain uses TRBV27 with TRBJ1-6, with 7 positions matching TRBD1. The CDR3 length is 14 residues. The germline V gene has CDR1 MNHEY and CDR2 SMNVEV (reference sequence). Trimming took 9 bases from V and 7 from J; bases not matched to a gene: 9. The CDR3 coding sequence is TGTGCCAGTAGAGACAGGGACCTAAATTCACCCCTCCACTTT. It codes for CASRDRDLNSPLHF.

This chain connects TRBV7-2 to TRBJ2-7; D gene ambiguous. CDR3 length equals 12 residues. Germline V gives CDR1 SGHTA, CDR2 FQGNSA. V shed 4 bases and J shed 2 bases, with 6 bases lying between them. CDR3 nucleotides: TGTGCCAGCAGCTCTCTCACCTACGAGCAGTACTTC. This codes for CASSSLTYEQYF.

Remarks on this clone: The same CDR3 can be traced to other DNA sequences in this sample. The chain carries TRBV2 and TRBJ2-7, with 10 bases aligning to TRBD2. This CDR3 is built from 13 residues. The junction had 2 bases not matched to a gene; V was cut back by 7 bases and J by 2 bases. In germline, CDR1 is SNHLY, CDR2 FYNNEI. Here the CDR3 DNA reads TGTGCCAGCAACAGCGGGAGGGCCTACGAGCAGTACGTC. This sequence encodes CASNSGRAYEQYV.

The genes are TRBV9 and TRBJ2-7, with 11 bases fitting TRBD2. Unmatched junction bases numbered 5, after V lost 4 bases and J lost 5 bases. The CDR3 length is 14 residues. Germline V gene sequence: CDR1 SGDLS, CDR2 YYNGEE. The CDR3 DNA reads as TGTGCCAGCAGCCTGCTAGCGGGGGGCGACGAGCAGTACTTC. It yields the protein CASSLLAGGDEQYF.

The chain joins TRBV7-2 to TRBJ2-5; TRBD2 aligns across 7 bases. Germline CDR1 and CDR2: SGHTA and FQGNSA. The CDR3 sequence is 13 residues long. V was clipped by 5 bases and J by 4 bases; unmatched bases: 4. In nucleotides, the CDR3 is TGTGCCAGCAGCGGCGGGGGAGGAGAGACCCAGTACTTC. Translating gives CASSGGGGETQYF.